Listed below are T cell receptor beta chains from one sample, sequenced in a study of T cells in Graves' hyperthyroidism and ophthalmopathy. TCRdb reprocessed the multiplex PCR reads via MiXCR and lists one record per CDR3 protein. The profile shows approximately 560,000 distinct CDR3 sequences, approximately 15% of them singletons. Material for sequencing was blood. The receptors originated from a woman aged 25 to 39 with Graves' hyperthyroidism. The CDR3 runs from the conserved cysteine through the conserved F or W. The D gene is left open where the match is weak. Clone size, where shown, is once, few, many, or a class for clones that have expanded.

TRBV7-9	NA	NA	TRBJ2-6	CASSLVALGANVLTF	TGTGCCAGCAGCTTAGTGGCGCTCGGGGCCAACGTCCTGACTTTC
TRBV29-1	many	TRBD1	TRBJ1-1	CSVERTGGTEAFF	TGCAGCGTTGAAAGGACAGGGGGAACTGAAGCTTTCTTT
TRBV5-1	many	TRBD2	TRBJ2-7	CASSSSGLAGDFMSYEQYF	TGCGCCAGCAGCTCCTCGGGACTAGCGGGAGATTTCATGAGCTACGAGCAGTACTTC
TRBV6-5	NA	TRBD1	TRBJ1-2	CASSYVTGSKDGYTF	TGTGCCAGCAGTTACGTGACAGGGTCTAAAGACGGCTACACCTTC
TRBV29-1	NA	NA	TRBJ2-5	CSGSRDWTETQYF	TGCAGCGGTAGCAGGGATTGGACAGAGACCCAGTACTTC
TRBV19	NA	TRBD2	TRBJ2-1	CASSMAGTSGSYNEQFF	TGTGCCAGTAGTATGGCCGGGACTAGCGGCTCCTACAATGAGCAGTTCTTC
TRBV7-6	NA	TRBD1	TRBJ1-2	CASSLGGQRYGYTF	TGTGCCAGCAGCTTAGGGGGACAGAGATATGGCTACACCTTC
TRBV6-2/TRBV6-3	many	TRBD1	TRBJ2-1	CASRQTGGGEQFF	TGTGCCAGCAGGCAGACAGGGGGAGGTGAGCAGTTCTTC
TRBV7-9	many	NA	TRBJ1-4	CASSLLITAEKLFF	TGTGCCAGCAGCTTACTTATTACGGCAGAAAAACTGTTTTTT
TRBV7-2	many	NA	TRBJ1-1	CASAPSGTFDRRRAFF	TGTGCCAGCGCACCTTCCGGGACATTCGATCGGCGGCGGGCTTTCTTT
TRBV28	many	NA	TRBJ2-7	CASRPGTLTSYEQYF	TGTGCCAGCAGACCTGGGACTCTCACTTCCTACGAGCAGTACTTC
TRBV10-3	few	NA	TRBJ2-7	CAISESHRRGSLYEQYF	TGTGCCATCAGTGAGTCGCACAGGAGGGGTTCGTTGTACGAGCAGTACTTC
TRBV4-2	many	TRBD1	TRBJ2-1	CASSIRTGGVDEQFF	TGTGCCAGCAGCATAAGGACAGGGGGCGTGGATGAGCAGTTCTTC
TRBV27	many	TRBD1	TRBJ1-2	CASSLAGTGVQNYGYTF	TGTGCCAGCAGTCTAGCCGGGACAGGGGTTCAGAACTATGGCTACACCTTC
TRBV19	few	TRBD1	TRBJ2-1	CASSIPRTGGYNEQFF	TGTGCCAGTAGTATTCCGAGGACAGGGGGCTACAATGAGCAGTTCTTC
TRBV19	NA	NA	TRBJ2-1	CASSGDSWYNEQFF	TGTGCCAGTAGTGGGGATAGCTGGTACAATGAGCAGTTCTTC
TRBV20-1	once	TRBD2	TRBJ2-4	CSARDLGGAGGKNIQYF	TGCAGTGCTAGAGATCTCGGAGGAGCGGGAGGGAAAAACATTCAGTACTTC
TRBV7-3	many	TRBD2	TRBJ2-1	CASSWGGEAYNEQFF	TGTGCCAGCAGCTGGGGGGGAGAGGCCTACAATGAGCAGTTCTTC
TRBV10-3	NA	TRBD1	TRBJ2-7	CAISVQGADEQYF	TGTGCCATCAGTGTGCAGGGGGCGGACGAGCAGTACTTC
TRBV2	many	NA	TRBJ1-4	CASMGEKLFF	TGTGCCAGCATGGGAGAAAAACTGTTTTTT
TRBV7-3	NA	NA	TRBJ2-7	CASSESVHHSYEQYF	TGTGCCAGCAGCGAGAGTGTCCACCACTCCTACGAGCAGTACTTC
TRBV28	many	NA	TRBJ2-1	CASSLPDGGAINEQFF	TGTGCCAGCAGTTTACCCGATGGGGGGGCTATCAATGAGCAGTTCTTC
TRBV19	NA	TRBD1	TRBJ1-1	CATRVLGQGRGTTEAFF	TGTGCCACCCGGGTATTGGGACAGGGACGAGGAACCACTGAAGCTTTCTTT